This TCR beta chain was documented in a study of PD-1 blockade in classical Hodgkin lymphoma. Regarding the study as a whole: Why the repertoires differ is still unclear, perhaps disease activity or prior therapy. Reported findings placed baseline TCR diversity lower in newly diagnosed patients (compared with healthy donors). Significantly greater TCR diversity emerged by C4D1 in CD4+ cells but not CD8+ cells.

The germline CDR1 and CDR2 sequences are LNHDA and SQIVND (reference sequence). The CDR3 extends over 14 amino acids. The V gene lost 4 bases and the J gene lost 0 bases, with 10 bases spanning the gap. Repertoires were generated with immunoSEQ multiplex PCR, while TCRdb's copy carries only in-frame clones and drops some. The top ten hold less than 0.3% of the sample, which has 30,000 to 40,000 clones, more than 80% seen once. Exposure to brentuximab vedotin varied, and each patient had relapsed following autologous stem cell transplantation. Magnetic negative selection was used to purify CD4+ T cells from thawed PBMCs. About this clone itself: Its antigen is not identified.

The TCR was taken from a human donor with classical Hodgkin lymphoma. The chain employs TRBV19 and TRBJ2-7; TRBD1 or TRBD2 may be the D gene (6 bases each). This specimen was CD4+ T cells from blood, taken at baseline. The DNA of the CDR3 is TGTGCCAGTAGTAAACAGGGACTCTCCTACGAGCAGTACTTC. This codes for CASSKQGLSYEQYF.